The 20 T cell receptor beta chains given below trace back to one sample, sequenced in a study of blood T cell repertoires in COVID-19. This table comes from immunoSEQ multiplex PCR, and its TCRdb copy is limited to in-frame clones, with some not included. The sample contains approximately 70,000 clones, around 90% of which appear only once. Material for sequencing was peripheral blood. The source of these receptors is a human donor in a cohort sampled during active COVID-19.

The CDR3 nucleotides are TGTGCCAGCAGGGTAGGACTGGACCGACCAAGGACCCAGTACTTC. Its protein is CASRVGLDRPRTQYF. V usage is TRBV3-1 (or the pseudogene TRBV3-2) and J usage is TRBJ2-5; D may be TRBD2 (5 bases). The V gene lost 6 bases and the J gene lost 7 bases, with 21 bases spanning the gap. The CDR3 loop spans 15 amino acids. Germline CDR1 reads LGHDT; CDR2 reads YNNKEL (reference sequence).

There are a few counts of this clone. The chain is built from TRBV28 and TRBJ1-5; the D gene is possibly TRBD1 (5 bases). Trimming removed 8 bases from V and 4 bases from J, with 18 bases in between. CDR1 is MDHEN and CDR2 is SYDVKM in the germline V gene. The CDR3 contains 15 residues. DNA for the CDR3: TGTGCCAGCCTGGGGGAGGGGTATGTAAATCAGCCCCAGCATTTT. This sequence encodes CASLGEGYVNQPQHF.

The chain joins TRBV23-1 to TRBJ2-7, with a possible D match to TRBD2 (6 bases). TRBV23-1 is noted as an ORF with a role that remains uncertain. There are 18 residues in the CDR3. V was pared by 7 bases and J by 0 bases, with 25 bases between. CDR3 in amino acids: CASTPVFRGTEHSYEQYF. CDR3 coding DNA: TGCGCCAGCACCCCGGTATTTCGCGGGACCGAACACTCCTACGAGCAGTACTTC.

The chain couples TRBV30 to TRBJ1-5, with D hard to call. CDR1 is GTSNPN, CDR2 SVGIG, per germline (reference sequence). The CDR3 runs to 15 residues. V lost 2 bases and J 1 base, leaving 12 bases between the germline ends. DNA for the CDR3: TGTGCCTGGAGTTACCAGGCAGAAAGCAATCAGCCCCAGCATTTT. Amino acid sequence: CAWSYQAESNQPQHF.

The chain uses TRBV14 and TRBJ2-1, with D possibly matching TRBD2 (6 bases). The ends were cut back, 0 bases at V and 0 bases at J, with 9 bases in the middle. The length of the CDR3 is 16 residues. In germline, CDR1 is SGHDN, CDR2 FVKESK. The CDR3: CASSQDVGGSYNEQFF. CDR3 nucleotides: TGTGCCAGCAGCCAAGATGTGGGGGGCTCCTACAATGAGCAGTTCTTC.

The rearrangement uses TRBV10-3 and TRBJ1-6; a weak D match, TRBD1 (5 bases). V was trimmed by 0 bases and J by 7 bases, leaving 7 bases between them. The CDR3 loop spans 14 amino acids. Germline-derived CDR1 and CDR2 are ENHRY and SYGVKD. CDR3: CAISESTENSPLHF. The DNA of the CDR3 is TGTGCCATCAGTGAGTCGACAGAGAATTCACCCCTCCACTTT.

The chain couples TRBV7-2 to TRBJ2-3; possibly TRBD2 for D (5 bases). Trimming removed 5 bases from V and 6 bases from J, with 18 bases in between. Germline V gene lookup returns CDR1 SGHTA and CDR2 FQGNSA. The CDR3 loop spans 15 amino acids. The CDR3 here is CASSLRAAGEDTQYF. CDR3 coding DNA: TGTGCCAGCAGCCTCCGGGCCGCGGGTGAGGATACGCAGTATTTT.

The chain links TRBV19 to TRBJ2-7, with D hard to call. The CDR3 loop spans 13 amino acids. Germline assignment: CDR1 LNHDA and CDR2 SQIVND (reference sequence). The V end lost 6 bases, the J end lost 3 bases, and 12 bases lay between the germline ends. This chain's CDR3 is CASRSDTSYEQYF. The CDR3, as DNA: TGTGCCAGTAGATCAGATACAAGCTACGAGCAGTACTTC.

This clone was detected once. The chain links TRBV5-4 to TRBJ1-2, with no clear D. Germline-derived CDR1 and CDR2 are SGHNT and YYREEE (reference sequence). The CDR3 has 13 amino acids. V gave up 4 bases and J gave up 4 bases, with 11 bases separating them. The CDR3 DNA is TGTGCCAGCAGCCTGCGGGCGGCCTATGGCTACACCTTC. Translation: CASSLRAAYGYTF. Full variable domain (rest looked up from reference TRBV5-4 and TRBJ1-2): ETGVTQSPTHLIKTRGQQVTLRCSSQSGHNTVSWYQQALGQGPQFIFQYYREEENGRGNFPPRFSGLQFPNYSSELNVNALELDDSALYLCASSLRAAYGYTFGSGTRLTVV.

The table lists this clone with a count of one. This chain uses TRBV18 with TRBJ1-1, with 11 nucleotides matching TRBD1. Germline trimming cut 5 bases from V and 2 bases from J; bases unmatched to any gene: 7. Germline loops: CDR1 KGHSH, CDR2 LQKENI. The CDR3 has 16 residues. The CDR3 loop reads CASSRDRGRTNTEAFF. The CDR3 nucleotides are TGTGCCAGCTCAAGGGACAGGGGGAGGACTAACACTGAAGCTTTCTTT.

The chain couples TRBV15 to TRBJ1-5, with 10 bases that match TRBD1. Germline CDR1 LNHNV, CDR2 YYDKDF (reference sequence). V shed 3 bases, J shed 5 bases, and the junction held 4 bases outside the gene matches. This CDR3 has 15 residues. The CDR3 nucleotides read TGTGCCACCAGCAGTCCCGGGACAGGGGATCAGCCCCAGCATTTT. Amino acids: CATSSPGTGDQPQHF. Complete variable domain (other parts from reference TRBV15 and TRBJ1-5): DAMVIQNPRYQVTQFGKPVTLSCSQTLNHNVMYWYQQKSSQAPKLLFHYYDKDFNNEADTPDNFQSRRPNTSFCFLDIRSPGLGDTAMYLCATSSPGTGDQPQHFGDGTRLSIL.

V and J are TRBV7-8 and TRBJ1-6; TRBD1 matches 7 bases. Germline V gene sequence: CDR1 SGHVS, CDR2 FQNEAQ. V trimming: 6 bases; J trimming: 7 bases; junction bases outside the gene matches: 9. The CDR3 loop spans 15 amino acids. This CDR3 reads CASSNGQALNSPLHF. The CDR3 DNA follows: TGTGCCAGCAGTAACGGACAGGCGTTGAATTCACCCCTCCACTTT.

V gene TRBV12-3 or TRBV12-4 combines with J gene TRBJ2-5; weak D call: TRBD1 (6 bases). V lost 6 bases and J 5 bases, leaving 13 bases between the germline ends. This CDR3 is built from 13 residues. The CDR3 reads CASRPTGWETQYF. Here the CDR3 DNA reads TGTGCCAGCAGGCCGACAGGATGGGAGACCCAGTACTTC.

The J gene is TRBJ2-7, the V gene TRBV24-1; 9 bases map to TRBD1. Germline loops: CDR1 KGHDR, CDR2 SFDVKD. CDR3 size: 15 residues. V gave up 7 bases and J gave up 4 bases; unmatched junction bases: 10. CDR3: CATSHSGTGYYEQYF. The CDR3, as DNA: TGTGCCACCAGCCATTCCGGGACAGGGTATTACGAGCAGTACTTC.

The chain's CDR3 is CASSSGGTDTQYF. The CDR3 DNA is TGTGCCAGCAGCTCGGGGGGCACAGATACGCAGTATTTT. The V and J genes are TRBV2 and TRBJ2-3; tentative D call: TRBD2 (6 bases). The germline V gene encodes CDR1 SNHLY and CDR2 FYNNEI. This CDR3 is built from 13 residues. Trimming removed 6 bases from V and 1 base from J, with 8 bases in between.

CDR3 sequence: CASSRDCSYEQYF. CDR3 in DNA: TGTGCCAGCAGCCGGGACTGCTCCTACGAGCAGTACTTC. The chain has TRBV6-5 and TRBJ2-7; TRBD2 is a possible D gene (6 bases). Trimming took off 6 bases at V and 0 bases at J, with 9 bases between the two ends. CDR1 is MNHEY and CDR2 is SVGAGI in the germline V gene. There are 13 residues in the CDR3.

This chain connects TRBV5-1 to TRBJ1-1; 7 nucleotides match TRBD1. The CDR3 consists of 16 residues. V lost 4 bases to trimming and J lost 0 bases; unmatched junction nucleotides: 9. Germline V gene lookup returns CDR1 SGHRS and CDR2 YFSETQ. CDR3 residues: CASSVTGQSMNTEAFF. The CDR3 nucleotides are TGCGCCAGCAGCGTGACGGGACAGAGCATGAACACTGAAGCTTTCTTT.

A single count supports this clone. V is TRBV16 and J is TRBJ1-2; TRBD1 matches 7 bases. Germline-derived CDR1 and CDR2 are KGHSY and FQNENV. This CDR3 comprises 13 residues. V dropped 3 bases and J dropped 8; count of bases not matched to a gene: 6. The CDR3 DNA sequence: TGTGCCAGCAGCCAGAACAGGGGAGGAGGCTACACCTTC. It specifies CASSQNRGGGYTF.

The rearrangement uses TRBV7-2 and TRBJ1-3; TRBD1 is a possible D gene (6 bases). CDR3 size: 13 residues. Germline V gene data show CDR1 as SGHTA and CDR2 as FQGNSA. V was pared by 4 bases and J by 7 bases, with 11 bases between. The chain's CDR3 is CASSSWTDNTIYF. The CDR3 DNA is TGTGCCAGCAGCTCCTGGACAGACAACACCATATATTTT.

The chain's CDR3 is CASSGRTGVSYNEQFF. The CDR3, as DNA: TGTGCCAGCAGTGGACGGACAGGTGTATCCTACAATGAGCAGTTCTTC. V and J are TRBV2 and TRBJ2-1; TRBD1 agrees at 7 bases. There are 16 residues in the CDR3. V shed 4 bases, J shed 1 base, and the junction held 7 bases outside the gene matches. Germline-derived CDR1 and CDR2 are SNHLY and FYNNEI. Drawing the rest from reference TRBV2 and TRBJ2-1, the complete variable domain is EPEVTQTPSHQVTQMGQEVILRCVPISNHLYFYWYRQILGQKVEFLVSFYNNEISEKSEIFDDQFSVERPDGSNFTLKIRSTKLEDSAMYFCASSGRTGVSYNEQFFGPGTRLTVL.